This T cell receptor (beta chain) was sequenced in a study of blood T cells in healthy people across ages. A second roughly 7 to 12 cycle PCR used barcoded and J-beta primers. TCRdb reprocessed the 5' RACE reads via MiXCR and lists one record per CDR3 protein. The sample lists around 800,000 distinct CDR3 sequences, around two thirds occurring once. Points on this clonotype: Its antigen is undetermined.

Study-wide results and caveats: PBMCs were not sorted, which prevented a conclusive comparison of naive versus antigen-experienced cells.

CDR3 length: 10 residues. V dropped 11 bases and J dropped 6 bases, with 10 bases sitting between them. Germline V gene lookup returns CDR1 MNHEY and CDR2 SVGEGT. Sample donors were healthy Caucasian individuals that came from Russia, aged roughly 6 to 100. The receptor's source is a young man in good health. Sequencing was performed on blood. V usage is TRBV6-2 or TRBV6-3 and J usage is TRBJ1-2, with D unclear. In nucleotides, the CDR3 is TGTGCCTCCTCCGGGGATGGCTACACCTTC. It yields the protein CASSGDGYTF.